This T cell receptor beta chain was recovered during a study of cytomegalovirus exposure and HLA in healthy donors. Turning to the study itself: In an early release, HLA-typed donors contributed about 79 million unique TCR sequences. Study-wide points: Judged likely to be a sequencing artifact was a cluster of highly shared sequence variants.

This clone has a handful of counts. Its specificity is not known. Germline-derived CDR1 and CDR2 are SGHDN and FVKESK. The CDR3 loop spans 15 amino acids. Trimming took 5 bases from V and 2 from J, leaving 16 bases between them. PCR was performed using 60 Vbeta and 13 Jbeta primers. Profiling relied on immunoSEQ multiplex PCR, and the TCRdb table lists in-frame clones only, not all of them. The table has some 150,000 clones, about four fifths seen once. The source of this sequence is a young man in good health and CMV-seropositive. Sequenced material: PBMCs. V gene TRBV14 combines with J gene TRBJ2-7, with D maybe TRBD1 (5 bases). CDR3 protein: CASSNRAQGAYEQYF. As DNA, the CDR3 is TGTGCCAGCAGCAACCGGGCCCAAGGGGCCTACGAGCAGTACTTC.